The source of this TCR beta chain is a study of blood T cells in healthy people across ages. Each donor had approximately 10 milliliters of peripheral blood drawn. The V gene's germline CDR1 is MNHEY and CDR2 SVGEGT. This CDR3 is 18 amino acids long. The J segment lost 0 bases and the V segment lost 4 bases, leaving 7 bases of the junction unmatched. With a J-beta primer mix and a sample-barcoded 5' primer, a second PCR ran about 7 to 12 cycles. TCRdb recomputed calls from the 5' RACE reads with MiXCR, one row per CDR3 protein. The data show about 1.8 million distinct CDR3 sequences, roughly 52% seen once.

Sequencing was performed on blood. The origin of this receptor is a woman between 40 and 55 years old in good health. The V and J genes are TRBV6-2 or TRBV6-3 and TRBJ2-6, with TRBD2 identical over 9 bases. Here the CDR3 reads CASSFSGGHDSGANVLTF. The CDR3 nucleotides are TGTGCCAGCAGTTTTAGCGGGGGCCATGACTCTGGGGCCAACGTCCTGACTTTC.